This entry features one TCR beta chain sequence. Its antigen is not identified. A read error is likely, as this CDR3 ends without the conserved phenylalanine or tryptophan. This CDR3 is 16 amino acids long. V was pared by 8 bases and J by 6 bases, with 25 bases between. Germline V lookup: CDR1 SGHDN, CDR2 FVKESK. These data originate in a study of tumor and adjacent non-tumor tissue in lung cancer. Overall study: The patients, 10 men and a handful of women, were about 31 to 76 with stage I to III disease. Study outcomes and limitations: Compared with tumor, normal lung showed significantly lower TCR diversity. Higher tumor TCR diversity was associated with shorter survival.

The library came from three nested PCR rounds adapted from ARM-PCR protocols. TCRdb redid the calling of the multiplex PCR reads with MiXCR, one entry per CDR3 protein. The profile covers about 93,000 distinct CDR3 sequences, with 67% appearing a single time and approximately 20% taken by the ten largest. The template was RNA from unsorted bulk tissue. Chemotherapy-naive patients with new lung cancer underwent thoracic surgery in China, August–November 2014. This TCR was sampled from a man aged 55 to 70 with non-small cell lung cancer. This chain links TRBV14 with TRBJ1-1, with a tentative D call TRBD1 (5 bases). The sample taken for sequencing was lung tumor tissue. The CDR3 coding sequence is TGTGCCAGCGAATCAACAGCCGACCGGGGGAGCGCTGAAGCTTTCCTT. Translation: CASESTADRGSAEAFL.